Reported below is one TCR beta chain. Its specificity is not known. The sample belongs to a study of cytomegalovirus exposure and HLA in healthy donors. CDR1 and CDR2 from the germline V gene are LNHNV and YYDKDF (reference sequence). V lost 0 bases and J lost 0, with 6 bases in between. The CDR3 has 15 amino acids. Study observations and caveats: Later on, an analysis tied approximately 17,000 TCR beta sequences to HLA alleles at 0.05 false discovery rate. For presence/absence analyses, sequencing depth was assumed to be roughly uniform across donors. A classifier reportedly called cytomegalovirus status with high sensitivity and specificity.

PCR employed 60 Vbeta and 13 Jbeta primers. Assay used: immunoSEQ multiplex PCR; TCRdb lists only in-frame clones, some missing. Of 150,000 to 200,000 clones in the sample, around nine tenths are singletons; the top ten hold 1.5% to 2%. The material sequenced was PBMCs. This chain uses TRBV15 with TRBJ1-3; D is unclear. The clonotype comes from a young woman in good health and CMV-seronegative. In DNA form, the CDR3 reads TGTGCCACCAGCAGAGACCGGGACTCTGGAAACACCATATATTTT. Amino acids: CATSRDRDSGNTIYF. Together with reference TRBV15 and TRBJ1-3, the CDR3 gives the full variable domain: DAMVIQNPRYQVTQFGKPVTLSCSQTLNHNVMYWYQQKSSQAPKLLFHYYDKDFNNEADTPDNFQSRRPNTSFCFLDIRSPGLGDTAMYLCATSRDRDSGNTIYFGEGSWLTVV.